This TCR beta chain stems from a study of blood T cell repertoires in COVID-19. On the study more broadly: PBMCs, B-cell-depleted T cells, or T cells provided the cDNA or gDNA that made up the material.

The junction had 10 bases not matched to a gene; V was cut back by 4 bases and J by 10 bases. The CDR3 sequence is 16 residues long. Germline assignment: CDR1 SGHRS and CDR2 YFSETQ. TCRdb's table, derived via immunoSEQ multiplex PCR, lists solely in-frame clones and lacks some. Of some 130,000 clones in the sample, approximately 90% were seen once. This chain links TRBV5-1 with TRBJ2-1, with 14 bases lining up with TRBD2. The clonotype was recovered from a man between 70 and 80 years old with active COVID-19. What was sequenced was peripheral blood. CDR3 nucleotides: TGCGCCAGCAGCGGATCGGGACTAGCGGGAGTACGGGAGCAGTTCTTC. Translation gives CASSGSGLAGVREQFF.